The 8 T cell receptor beta chains listed next were all sequenced from one sample in a study of cytomegalovirus exposure and HLA in healthy donors. Primers included in the PCR were 60 Vbeta and 13 Jbeta primers. Profiling relied on immunoSEQ multiplex PCR, and the TCRdb table lists in-frame clones only, not all of them. The sample has about 160,000 clones, 80% to 85% seen once. Sample: PBMCs. These receptors originate from a boy aged 2-15 years in good health and CMV-seronegative.

This chain joins TRBV4-1 and TRBJ2-7, with unresolved D. Trimming left V 3 bases short and J 2 bases short, with 11 bases between. Germline V gene data show CDR1 as MGHRA and CDR2 as YSYEKL. CDR3 length: 14 residues. The CDR3 sequence: CASSQSYLAYEQYF. CDR3 DNA: TGCGCCAGCAGCCAGTCGTATTTAGCCTACGAGCAGTACTTC.

The chain combines TRBV5-1 with TRBJ1-3, with 7 bases lining up with TRBD1. V trimming: 3 bases; J trimming: 0 bases; junction bases outside the gene matches: 6. Per the germline V gene, CDR1 is SGHRS and CDR2 is YFSETQ. CDR3 length: 16 residues. The CDR3 region is CASSSLSGGSGNTIYF. In nucleotides, the CDR3 is TGCGCCAGCAGCTCGCTGTCAGGGGGCTCTGGAAACACCATATATTTT.

The CDR3 loop is CASSRAGGPIYEQYF. The DNA for the CDR3 is TGCGCCAGCAGCCGGGCGGGAGGGCCTATCTACGAGCAGTACTTC. The genes are TRBV5-1 and TRBJ2-7; 9 bases match TRBD2. The germline CDR1 and CDR2 sequences are SGHRS and YFSETQ. This CDR3 contains 15 residues. J was trimmed by 3 bases and V by 4 bases; bases with no gene match: 8. Variable domain in full (rest from reference TRBV5-1 and TRBJ2-7): KAGVTQTPRYLIKTRGQQVTLSCSPISGHRSVSWYQQTPGQGLQFLFEYFSETQRNKGNFPGRFSGRQFSNSRSEMNVSTLELGDSALYLCASSRAGGPIYEQYFGPGTRLTVT.

This clone was found a few times. The V gene is TRBV27, the J gene TRBJ1-5; TRBD1 matches 10 bases. Germline CDR1 and CDR2: MNHEY and SMNVEV (reference sequence). V shed 6 bases, J shed 4 bases, and the junction held 3 bases outside the gene matches. The CDR3 is 14 amino acids. This CDR3 reads CASRRTGGNQPQHF. The CDR3 DNA follows: TGTGCCAGCAGACGGACAGGGGGTAATCAGCCCCAGCATTTT.

This clone was counted once. V and J are TRBV19 and TRBJ2-7; tentatively, D is TRBD1 (5 bases). The CDR3 loop spans 14 amino acids. Trimming left V 6 bases short and J 0 bases short, with 12 bases between. Germline assignment: CDR1 LNHDA and CDR2 SQIVND (reference sequence). CDR3 bases: TGTGCCAGTAGGGTGACAGCCACCTCCTACGAGCAGTACTTC. This sequence encodes CASRVTATSYEQYF. The entire variable domain, with the rest obtained from reference TRBV19 and TRBJ2-7, is as follows: DGGITQSPKYLFRKEGQNVTLSCEQNLNHDAMYWYRQDPGQGLRLIYYSQIVNDFQKGDIAEGYSVSREKKESFPLTVTSAQKNPTAFYLCASRVTATSYEQYFGPGTRLTVT.

V usage is TRBV20-1 and J usage is TRBJ2-7, with TRBD2 as a possible D gene (6 bases). The germline V gene encodes CDR1 DFQATT and CDR2 SNEGSKA (reference sequence). This CDR3 is 11 amino acids long. Trimming pared 5 bases from V and 5 bases from J, leaving 10 bases between. The CDR3 DNA reads as TGCAGTGCTGGGACTTCAAACGAGCAGTACTTC. It encodes CSAGTSNEQYF.

The chain combines TRBV2 with TRBJ2-1; a possible D gene is TRBD2 (6 bases). Per the germline V gene, CDR1 is SNHLY and CDR2 is FYNNEI. This CDR3 contains 12 residues. V was shortened by 3 bases and J by 14 bases, with 14 bases between the two germline ends. The DNA for the CDR3 is TGTGCCAGCAGTGAGCGGGACCGCGCGAAGTTCTTC. The encoded protein is CASSERDRAKFF.

The chain has TRBV2 and TRBJ2-2; D perhaps matches TRBD2 (6 bases). CDR3 length equals 13 residues. V shed 8 bases and J shed 4 bases, with 11 bases lying between them. Germline V gene lookup returns CDR1 SNHLY and CDR2 FYNNEI. CDR3 in amino acids: CASAAGITGELFF. CDR3 in DNA: TGTGCCAGCGCCGCGGGGATCACCGGGGAGCTGTTTTTT.